The 10 T cell receptor beta chains below were found in one sample sequenced in a study of tumour-infiltrating T cells in Burkitt lymphoma. Measured with immunoSEQ multiplex PCR; TCRdb has only the in-frame clones, and not every one. The data hold 12,000 to 15,000 clones, with approximately 83% observed a single time. What was sequenced was tumor tissue. These receptors were collected from a human donor with diffuse large B-cell lymphoma.

CDR3 nucleotide sequence: TGTGCCAGCAGCCCCACCGGAGTGAACACTGAAGCTTTCTTT. Its translation: CASSPTGVNTEAFF. This chain links TRBV7-3 with TRBJ1-1; D not resolved. Germline-derived CDR1 and CDR2 are SGHTA and FQGTGA. The CDR3 covers 14 residues. V lost 5 bases, J lost 0 bases, and 10 bases lay in between.

This sequence joins TRBV14 and TRBJ2-7, with a weak D call TRBD1 (6 bases). Germline CDR1 reads SGHDN; CDR2 reads FVKESK. This CDR3 has 13 amino acids. Trimming removed 2 bases from V and 6 bases from J, with 11 bases in between. The CDR3 DNA follows: TGTGCCAGCAGCCAAACTCCCAGGGGCGAGCAGTACTTC. Translated, it gives CASSQTPRGEQYF.

The chain uses TRBV7-9 and TRBJ2-6; D is unresolved. With 3 bases removed from V and 3 bases from J, the gap between germline ends came to 9 bases. The CDR3 totals 15 residues. Germline V gene sequence: CDR1 SEHNR, CDR2 FQNEAQ (reference sequence). The CDR3, as DNA: TGTGCCAGCAGCTTCTCCACCTTTGGGGCCAACGTCCTGACTTTC. It encodes CASSFSTFGANVLTF.

The chain employs TRBV7-2 and TRBJ2-5, with D maybe TRBD2 (5 bases). Per germline, CDR1 SGHTA and CDR2 FQGNSA. The germline V and J ends were trimmed by 7 bases and 1 base, with 19 bases remaining between them. The CDR3 consists of 16 residues. CDR3 protein: CASTRLILAPQETQYF. The CDR3, as DNA: TGTGCCAGCACCAGACTCATCCTAGCTCCCCAAGAGACCCAGTACTTC. Full variable domain (rest looked up from reference TRBV7-2 and TRBJ2-5): GAGVSQSPSNKVTEKGKDVELRCDPISGHTALYWYRQSLGQGLEFLIYFQGNSAPDKSGLPSDRFSAERTGGSVSTLTIQRTQQEDSAVYLCASTRLILAPQETQYFGPGTRLLVL.

The chain joins TRBV19 to TRBJ2-7; no clear D gene. Between the trimmed V and J ends, which lost 10 bases and 3 bases, there was a span of 10 bases. The length of the CDR3 is 11 residues. Per the germline V gene, CDR1 is LNHDA and CDR2 is SQIVND (reference sequence). In DNA form, the CDR3 reads TGTGCCACCCGCCTAGGCTACGAGCAGTACTTC. Translation gives CATRLGYEQYF.

V is TRBV5-6 and J is TRBJ2-5; D not certain. The CDR3 is made up of 13 amino acids. Germline CDR1 SGHDT, CDR2 YYEEEE. With 0 bases removed from V and 5 bases from J, the gap between germline ends came to 8 bases. CDR3 sequence: CASSLDSPETQYF. The DNA of the CDR3 is TGTGCCAGCAGCTTGGACTCACCCGAGACCCAGTACTTC.

The J gene is TRBJ1-1, the V gene TRBV9; D is ambiguous. The CDR3 contains 14 residues. CDR1 is SGDLS, CDR2 YYNGEE, per germline. With 1 base removed from V and 7 bases from J, the gap between germline ends came to 14 bases. For the CDR3, the DNA is TGTGCCAGCAGCGTATTCGGGCAAGATGGTGAAGCTTTCTTT. It is translated as CASSVFGQDGEAFF.

V is TRBV7-9 and J is TRBJ1-1; D is ambiguous. Germline lookup yields CDR1 SEHNR and CDR2 FQNEAQ (reference sequence). The CDR3 is 13 residues long. Trimming left V 5 bases short and J 1 base short, with 8 bases between. The CDR3: CASSLEGNTEAFF. The CDR3 DNA follows: TGTGCCAGCAGCCTCGAGGGGAACACTGAAGCTTTCTTT.

The chain couples TRBV7-9 to TRBJ2-5; 8 bases align to TRBD1. Per the germline V gene, CDR1 is SEHNR and CDR2 is FQNEAQ (reference sequence). J lost 3 bases, V lost 5 bases, and 5 bases had no gene match. This CDR3 spans 14 amino acids. CDR3 region: CASSRQGTEETQYF. The CDR3 DNA reads TGTGCCAGCAGCCGACAGGGGACCGAAGAGACCCAGTACTTC.

The chain links TRBV15 to TRBJ2-1; 8 bases align to TRBD2. The ends lost 4 bases at V and 6 bases at J; junction bases unmatched: 17. Germline assignment: CDR1 LNHNV and CDR2 YYDKDF (reference sequence). This CDR3 comprises 18 residues. The CDR3 DNA sequence: TGTGCCACCAGCATACGTGGACTAGCTTCGAGTGTTGTCAATGAGCAGTTCTTC. This codes for CATSIRGLASSVVNEQFF.